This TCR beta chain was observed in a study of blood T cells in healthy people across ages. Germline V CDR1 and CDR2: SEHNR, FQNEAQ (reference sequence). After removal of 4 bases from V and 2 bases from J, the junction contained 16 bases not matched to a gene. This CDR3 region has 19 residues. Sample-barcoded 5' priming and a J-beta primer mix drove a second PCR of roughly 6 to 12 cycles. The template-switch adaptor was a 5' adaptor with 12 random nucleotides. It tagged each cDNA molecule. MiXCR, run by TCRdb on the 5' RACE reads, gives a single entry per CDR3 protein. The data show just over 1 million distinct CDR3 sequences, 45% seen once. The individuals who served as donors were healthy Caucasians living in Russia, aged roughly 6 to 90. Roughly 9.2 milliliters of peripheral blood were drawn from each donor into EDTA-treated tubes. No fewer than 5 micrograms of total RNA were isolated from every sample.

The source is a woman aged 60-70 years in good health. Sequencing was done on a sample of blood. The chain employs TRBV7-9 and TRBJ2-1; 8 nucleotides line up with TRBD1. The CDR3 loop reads CASSYPLGQGGPTYNEQFF. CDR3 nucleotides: TGTGCCAGCAGCTACCCCCTTGGACAGGGCGGACCGACCTACAATGAGCAGTTCTTC.